The next 18 T cell receptor beta chains were all read from a single sample in a study of CD4+ T cells in melanoma. Produced via immunoSEQ multiplex PCR; TCRdb's table is partial and in-frame only. The data hold 140,000 or so clones, with around nine tenths observed a single time. These receptors all stem from a human donor with melanoma.

The V call is TRBV7-9, the J call TRBJ2-5; unclear D gene. Trimming removed 1 base at V and 2 bases at J, with 5 bases between. Germline V gene sequence: CDR1 SEHNR, CDR2 FQNEAQ (reference sequence). The CDR3 runs 13 residues. The CDR3 DNA sequence: TGTGCCAGCAGCTTAGGGGGTCAAGAGACCCAGTACTTC. It encodes CASSLGGQETQYF.

The CDR3 DNA sequence: TGTGCCAGCTCACCTAAAGAGGGGCCAAACACCGGGGAGCTGTTTTTT. Translated: CASSPKEGPNTGELFF. This sequence joins TRBV18 and TRBJ2-2; D could derive from TRBD1 or TRBD2 (5 bases each). Deletions cut 3 bases from V and 2 bases from J, with 13 bases between. Germline loops: CDR1 KGHSH, CDR2 LQKENI. The CDR3 totals 16 residues.

This chain links TRBV7-3 with TRBJ2-1, with D possibly called TRBD1 or TRBD2 (5 bases each). The germline V and J ends were trimmed by 5 bases and 7 bases, with 18 bases remaining between them. From germline, CDR1 is SGHTA and CDR2 FQGTGA. CDR3 length: 15 residues. The CDR3 reads CASSRVSGWGNEQFF. The CDR3 DNA follows: TGTGCCAGCAGCCGAGTGAGTGGTTGGGGGAATGAGCAGTTCTTC.

The chain recombines TRBV18 with TRBJ1-1; D is perhaps TRBD1 (6 bases). CDR3 length: 17 amino acids. Trimming shortened V by 3 bases and J by 1 base, and 18 bases separated the two germline ends. The germline V gene encodes CDR1 KGHSH and CDR2 LQKENI. As DNA, the CDR3 is TGTGCCAGCTCACCCCGGGAGGGGGGCCGAGGGAACACTGAAGCTTTCTTT. It specifies CASSPREGGRGNTEAFF.

The gene calls are TRBV5-4 and TRBJ1-6; 9 nucleotides match TRBD1. This CDR3 comprises 17 residues. V was clipped by 2 bases and J by 7 bases; unmatched bases: 10. The germline CDR1 and CDR2 sequences are SGHNT and YYREEE (reference sequence). The CDR3 loop reads CASSLPGQGLGNSPLHF. CDR3 bases: TGTGCCAGCAGCTTACCGGGACAGGGATTGGGCAATTCACCCCTCCACTTT.

This chain links TRBV30 with TRBJ2-1, with D unresolved. The germline V and J ends were trimmed by 2 bases and 8 bases, with 10 bases remaining between them. The CDR3 is 12 amino acids. The V gene's germline CDR1 is GTSNPN and CDR2 SVGIG (reference sequence). The CDR3 is CAWSRKGDEQFF. For the CDR3, the DNA is TGTGCCTGGAGTCGCAAAGGAGATGAGCAGTTCTTC.

This clone was seen only a few times. This rearrangement joins TRBV30 to TRBJ1-2; D is unresolved. Trimming stripped 1 base from V and 0 bases from J, with 9 bases between. This CDR3 has 14 residues. The germline CDR1 and CDR2 sequences are GTSNPN and SVGIG (reference sequence). The CDR3: CAWSAQNANYGYTF. In nucleotides, the CDR3 is TGTGCCTGGAGTGCACAGAACGCTAACTATGGCTACACCTTC.

This clone was detected only once. The genes are TRBV6-6 and TRBJ2-6; 8 positions agree with TRBD1. V trimming: 5 bases; J trimming: 12 bases; junction bases outside the gene matches: 6. The CDR3 contains 13 residues. Germline-derived CDR1 and CDR2 are MNHNY and SVGAGI (reference sequence). This chain's CDR3 is CASSPDRGTVLTF. CDR3 DNA: TGTGCCAGCAGTCCCGACAGGGGCACCGTCCTGACTTTC.

This clone was observed a handful of times. J is TRBJ1-1 and V is TRBV6-5; 10 nucleotides agree with TRBD1. The J segment lost 1 base and the V segment lost 6 bases, leaving 2 bases of the junction unmatched. Germline V gene sequence: CDR1 MNHEY, CDR2 SVGAGI. CDR3 size: 14 residues. This CDR3 reads CASRRDRGNTEAFF. The DNA of the CDR3 is TGTGCCAGCAGAAGGGACAGGGGGAACACTGAAGCTTTCTTT.

The gene calls are TRBV4-1 and TRBJ1-4, with 8 bases fitting TRBD1. CDR3 length: 16 residues. The V segment lost 2 bases and the J segment 3 bases; nucleotides outside the gene matches: 5. Germline V lookup: CDR1 MGHRA, CDR2 YSYEKL. CDR3 residues: CASSQQGAPSNEKLFF. Here the CDR3 DNA reads TGCGCCAGCAGCCAACAGGGGGCTCCTTCTAATGAAAAACTGTTTTTT.

The chain recombines TRBV5-1 with TRBJ2-5, with TRBD1 identical over 7 bases. V shed 3 bases and J 5 bases; nucleotides not matched to a gene: 10. CDR3 length: 15 residues. Germline V gene lookup returns CDR1 SGHRS and CDR2 YFSETQ. CDR3 nucleotide sequence: TGCGCCAGCAGCTGGTCGACAGGGTATGAGGAGACCCAGTACTTC. Its protein is CASSWSTGYEETQYF.

The chain has TRBV9 and TRBJ2-5; D gene uncertain. The V and J ends lost 2 bases and 5 bases respectively, with 10 bases between them. The germline V gene has CDR1 SGDLS and CDR2 YYNGEE. This CDR3 is built from 13 residues. CDR3 DNA: TGTGCCAGCAGCGTTCGGGTTGGGGAGACCCAGTACTTC. It is translated as CASSVRVGETQYF.

V usage is TRBV10-3 and J usage is TRBJ1-2; D not certain. The CDR3 runs 12 residues. CDR1 is ENHRY, CDR2 SYGVKD, per germline. The ends were cut back, 6 bases at V and 7 bases at J, with 12 bases in the middle. This chain's CDR3 is CAIRDRGIGYTF. The CDR3, as DNA: TGTGCCATCAGGGATCGAGGGATTGGCTACACCTTC.

The V and J genes are TRBV4-2 and TRBJ1-1, with TRBD1 as a possible D gene (6 bases). Trimming removed 2 bases at V and 5 bases at J, with 21 bases between. Germline V gene sequence: CDR1 LGHNA, CDR2 YNFKEQ. The CDR3 sequence is 17 residues long. The DNA of the CDR3 is TGTGCCAGCAGCCAAAGGGGGGAGGGCATGGCGGGAACTGAAGCTTTCTTT. Its protein is CASSQRGEGMAGTEAFF.

The rearrangement joins TRBV30 to TRBJ2-2; unclear D gene. In germline, CDR1 is GTSNPN, CDR2 SVGIG (reference sequence). The CDR3 is 15 residues long. V lost 3 bases, J lost 0 bases, and 11 bases lay in between. DNA of the CDR3: TGTGCCTGGAGAGCAGCAGGAACGAACACCGGGGAGCTGTTTTTT. This codes for CAWRAAGTNTGELFF.

The chain recombines TRBV28 with TRBJ1-3, with D unclear. Trimming cost V 3 bases and J 2 bases, with 8 bases left between them. Germline loops: CDR1 MDHEN, CDR2 SYDVKM. The CDR3 sequence is 14 residues long. DNA of the CDR3: TGTGCCAGCAGTTTGGGTCATGCTGGAAACACCATATATTTT. This sequence encodes CASSLGHAGNTIYF. Based on the CDR3 plus reference TRBV28 and TRBJ1-3, the full variable domain is DVKVTQSSRYLVKRTGEKVFLECVQDMDHENMFWYRQDPGLGLRLIYFSYDVKMKEKGDIPEGYSVSREKKERFSLILESASTNQTSMYLCASSLGHAGNTIYFGEGSWLTVV.

J is TRBJ2-2 and V is TRBV5-4, with D possibly matching TRBD1 (5 bases). Germline CDR1 reads SGHNT; CDR2 reads YYREEE (reference sequence). The CDR3 extends over 14 amino acids. The V end was cut by 4 bases, the J end by 6 bases, with 13 bases between. The DNA for the CDR3 is TGTGCCAGCAGCCCAGGGTCTCGCGCCGGGGAGCTGTTTTTT. This codes for CASSPGSRAGELFF.

The chain combines TRBV27 with TRBJ2-5; 7 bases are a match to TRBD2. Germline CDR1 reads MNHEY; CDR2 reads SMNVEV (reference sequence). This CDR3 is 13 amino acids long. Trimming took 7 bases from V and 5 from J; bases not matched to a gene: 7. CDR3 sequence reads: CASTRAGSETQYF. Here the CDR3 DNA reads TGTGCCAGCACCCGAGCGGGGAGCGAGACCCAGTACTTC.